This TCR beta chain originates from a study of T cell responses to AZD1222 COVID-19 vaccine. Study-level points and caveats: Spike-specific TCR breadth and depth both grew after two AZD1222 doses. Reportedly, nearly half of unique spike TCRs recognized epitopes outside B.1.351/B.1.1.7 mutations. Vaccine-associated CD4 TCRs ranged over spike, dominating at 160-218 and 743-854.

Sequenced by immunoSEQ multiplex PCR; TCRdb stores in-frame clones only, minus some. The repertoire holds about 99,000 clones, about 90% seen once, with about 5% in the top ten. Germline V gene lookup returns CDR1 KGHSH and CDR2 LQKENI. This CDR3 contains 14 residues. V gave up 3 bases and J gave up 1 base, with 9 bases separating them. Of note for this clone: Its antigen is still unknown.

The TCR sequence derives from an adult in good health. The sequenced sample was peripheral blood, obtained on day 0 of AZD1222 vaccination. The rearrangement uses TRBV18 and TRBJ1-1; unclear D gene. CDR3: CASSPLSGNTEAFF. The CDR3 DNA sequence: TGTGCCAGCTCACCCCTAAGTGGGAACACTGAAGCTTTCTTT.